Listed below are T cell receptor beta chains from one sample, sequenced in a study of radiotherapy plus CTLA-4 blockade in lung cancer. This table comes from immunoSEQ multiplex PCR, and its TCRdb copy is limited to in-frame clones, with some not included. The repertoire has about 62,000 clones, approximately 76% of them found once; the top ten carry about 3.1%. The input for sequencing was peripheral blood, taken from a patient treated with radiotherapy plus ipilimumab. The source is a human donor with non-small cell lung cancer who had a complete response to radiotherapy plus ipilimumab. CDR3s include the opening cysteine and the closing phenylalanine or tryptophan. The D gene is left open where the match is weak. Clone size is shown for a subset of rows, as once, few, many or a class of expanded clone.

D | J | V | size | CDR3 | DNA
TRBD1 | TRBJ2-7 | TRBV6-5 | few | CASSYLGGGSYEQYF | TGTGCCAGCAGTTACCTAGGGGGCGGGTCCTACGAGCAGTACTTC
NA | TRBJ2-5 | TRBV28 | once | CASFKGGVWGTQYF | TGTGCCAGCTTTAAAGGGGGGGTTTGGGGGACCCAGTACTTC
NA | TRBJ1-1 | TRBV7-8 | NA | CASSAARAGRGMNTEAFF | TGTGCCAGCAGCGCAGCGCGCGCGGGTAGGGGGATGAACACTGAAGCTTTCTTT
NA | TRBJ2-7 | TRBV5-1 | few | CASSLHRASYEQYF | TGTGCCAGCAGCTTACACAGGGCATCCTACGAGCAGTACTTC
TRBD1 | TRBJ1-2 | TRBV7-9 | NA | CASSSTWNRGLLTPGGYTF | TGTGCCAGCAGCTCGACATGGAACAGGGGGCTTCTCACCCCAGGTGGCTACACCTTC
TRBD2 | TRBJ2-1 | TRBV12-5 | NA | CASGLWSSGRRNEQFF | TGTGCTAGTGGTTTGTGGTCCAGCGGGAGGCGTAATGAGCAGTTCTTC
NA | TRBJ2-2 | TRBV28 | NA | CASIALRVKSGELFF | TGTGCCAGTATCGCGCTCCGAGTGAAGTCCGGGGAGCTGTTTTTT
TRBD1 | TRBJ2-1 | TRBV27 | once | CASSFRRWGTGHHEQFF | TGTGCCAGCAGTTTCCGACGATGGGGGACAGGTCACCATGAGCAGTTCTTC
TRBD1 | TRBJ2-7 | TRBV6-5 | once | CASRGPDRGSYEQYF | TGTGCCAGCAGGGGGCCGGACAGGGGCTCCTACGAGCAGTACTTC
NA | TRBJ2-7 | TRBV13 | NA | CASSPSGLAYEQYF | TGTGCCAGCAGCCCTAGTGGGCTAGCATACGAGCAGTACTTC
NA | TRBJ2-7 | TRBV7-9 | NA | CASSLLEEQYF | TGTGCCAGCAGCTTGTTGGAGGAGCAGTACTTC
NA | TRBJ2-2 | TRBV7-3 | NA | CASSLARRDTGELFF | TGTGCCAGCAGCTTAGCCAGGCGGGACACCGGGGAGCTGTTTTTT
TRBD1 | TRBJ2-7 | TRBV28 | NA | CASRLAQTGTYEQYF | TGTGCCAGCAGGCTCGCTCAGACAGGGACCTACGAGCAGTACTTC
NA | TRBJ2-7 | TRBV29-1 | once | CSVVERSYEQYF | TGCAGCGTTGTAGAACGGTCCTACGAGCAGTACTTC
NA | TRBJ1-2 | TRBV5-6 | NA | CASSLVENYGYTF | TGTGCCAGCAGCTTGGTAGAGAACTATGGCTACACCTTC
NA | TRBJ2-3 | TRBV27 | NA | CASSKRVTDTQYF | TGTGCCAGCAGTAAACGGGTCACAGATACGCAGTATTTT
NA | TRBJ2-5 | TRBV7-6 | NA | CASSPRVQETQYF | TGTGCCAGCAGCCCCAGGGTTCAAGAGACCCAGTACTTC
TRBD2 | TRBJ2-1 | TRBV28 | NA | CASTLASGDEQFF | TGTGCCAGCACCCTGGCTAGCGGTGATGAGCAGTTCTTC
NA | TRBJ1-3 | TRBV19 | NA | CASSIRRGNSGNTIYF | TGTGCCAGTAGTATACGGCGGGGGAACTCTGGAAACACCATATATTTT
NA | TRBJ2-4 | TRBV28 | once | CASSFPDSGNIQYF | TGTGCCAGCAGTTTTCCGGACAGTGGAAACATTCAGTACTTC
TRBD1 | TRBJ2-6 | TRBV19 | once | CASSPWTGGVPGANVLTF | TGTGCCAGTAGTCCGTGGACAGGGGGCGTCCCTGGGGCCAACGTCCTGACTTTC
NA | TRBJ2-4 | TRBV2 | NA | CASSSFQGLAKNIQYF | TGTGCCAGCAGTTCTTTCCAGGGGTTAGCCAAAAACATTCAGTACTTC
NA | TRBJ2-7 | TRBV7-6 | NA | CASSLAQGGPYEQYF | TGTGCCAGCAGCTTAGCCCAGGGGGGTCCCTACGAGCAGTACTTC
NA | TRBJ2-2 | TRBV28 | NA | CASSEDTGVGTGELFF | TGTGCCAGCAGCGAAGACACGGGAGTTGGCACCGGGGAGCTGTTTTTT
NA | TRBJ2-1 | TRBV9 | NA | CASSVRRGRNEQFF | TGTGCCAGCAGCGTACGGAGGGGGCGTAATGAGCAGTTCTTC
NA | TRBJ2-4 | TRBV9 | NA | CASSVVEGYIQYF | TGTGCCAGCAGCGTAGTGGAGGGTTACATTCAGTACTTC
TRBD2 | TRBJ2-2 | TRBV28 | NA | CASRRSSGRITGELFF | TGTGCCAGCAGAAGATCTAGCGGGAGGATCACCGGGGAGCTGTTTTTT
NA | TRBJ1-3 | TRBV6-1 | NA | CASSEAIGGSSGNTIYF | TGTGCCAGCAGTGAAGCGATTGGGGGGAGCTCTGGAAACACCATATATTTT
TRBD1 | TRBJ2-2 | TRBV15 | NA | CATSRGGTGPPGELFF | TGTGCCACCAGCAGAGGGGGGACAGGGCCTCCCGGGGAGCTGTTTTTT
NA | TRBJ2-7 | TRBV27 | few | CASSSHATGDYEQYF | TGTGCCAGCAGTTCTCACGCGACAGGCGATTACGAGCAGTACTTC
TRBD1 | TRBJ2-7 | TRBV7-9 | few | CASSLRDRAYEQYF | TGTGCCAGCAGCCTCCGGGACAGAGCCTACGAGCAGTACTTC
NA | TRBJ2-2 | TRBV5-1 | NA | CASSLGSGMNTGELFF | TGCGCCAGCAGCTTGGGGTCGGGGATGAACACCGGGGAGCTGTTTTTT
TRBD2 | TRBJ2-1 | TRBV7-2 | once | CASSLDWSSGVNNEQFF | TGTGCCAGCAGCTTAGATTGGTCTAGCGGGGTAAACAATGAGCAGTTCTTC
NA | TRBJ2-2 | TRBV18 | NA | CASSHPGADTGELFF | TGTGCCAGCTCACACCCGGGAGCCGACACCGGGGAGCTGTTTTTT
NA | TRBJ1-2 | TRBV6-5 | NA | CASSVGHLGNYGYTF | TGTGCCAGCAGCGTGGGACATCTAGGGAACTATGGCTACACCTTC
NA | TRBJ1-4 | TRBV29-1 | NA | CSVVGQFNEKLFF | TGCAGCGTTGTTGGGCAGTTTAATGAAAAACTGTTTTTT
NA | TRBJ2-7 | TRBV10-1 | NA | CASSESLGYEQYF | TGCGCCAGCAGTGAGTCACTCGGGTACGAGCAGTACTTC
TRBD2 | TRBJ2-1 | TRBV6-5 | NA | CASRYGSGRYNEQFF | TGTGCCAGCAGGTACGGGAGCGGGAGATATAATGAGCAGTTCTTC
NA | TRBJ2-5 | TRBV10-1 | NA | CASQGRVETQYF | TGCGCCAGCCAGGGCCGAGTCGAGACCCAGTACTTC
NA | TRBJ2-7 | TRBV6-5 | few | CASSDLSGYEQYF | TGTGCCAGCAGTGATCTCTCCGGCTACGAGCAGTACTTC
NA | TRBJ2-7 | TRBV5-1 | NA | CASSLVGGDSYEQYF | TGCGCCAGCAGCTTGGTTGGCGGAGACTCCTACGAGCAGTACTTC
TRBD1 | TRBJ2-5 | TRBV28 | NA | CASSPNGQGTRETQYF | TGTGCCAGCAGTCCAAACGGACAGGGGACGAGAGAGACCCAGTACTTC
NA | TRBJ1-2 | TRBV6-5 | NA | CASSYSPDIYGYTF | TGTGCCAGCAGTTACTCTCCGGACATCTATGGCTACACCTTC
NA | TRBJ2-2 | TRBV28 | NA | CASGPGRGSGTGELFF | TGTGCCAGCGGGCCGGGGCGGGGTTCGGGCACCGGGGAGCTGTTTTTT